This T cell receptor beta chain originates from a study of T cells in Graves' hyperthyroidism and ophthalmopathy. Study results and caveats: Ophthalmopathy prediction by the model preceded onset by a median roughly 6 months.

Remarks on this clonotype: Its antigen is not known.

RNA transcripts provided the source from which TCR beta CDR3 regions were amplified. A first-round RT-PCR of the TCR CDR3 used the HTBI primer set. From the multiplex PCR reads, TCRdb called clonotypes with MiXCR, one entry per CDR3 protein. The sample holds roughly 330,000 distinct CDR3 sequences, over 15% seen once. Absence of ophthalmopathy progression within 18 months defined stable Graves' hyperthyroidism. Exclusion of patients followed from uncontrolled infection, other autoimmune disease, pregnancy or lactation. Based on clinical symptoms, serum thyroxine and TRAb, thyroid ultrasound and orbital computed tomography, diagnoses were reached. The specimen was blood. The TCR comes from a young man with Graves' hyperthyroidism.

The CDR3 sequence is CASSTEGEETQYF. CDR3 in DNA: TGTGCCAGCAGCACTGAGGGAGAAGAGACCCAGTACTTC. The chain links TRBV5-4 to TRBJ2-5; D is perhaps TRBD2 (5 bases). CDR1 and CDR2 from the germline V gene are SGHNT and YYREEE (reference sequence). This CDR3 spans 13 amino acids. The germline V and J ends were trimmed by 4 bases and 3 bases, with 10 bases remaining between them.